Listed below are T cell receptor beta chains from one sample, sequenced in a study of vaccination effects on CD4 cells after COVID-19. Their antigens are not known. The assay was immunoSEQ multiplex PCR, and TCRdb's table has in-frame clones only and misses some. The sample consists of around 62,000 clones, 74% of them appearing once. The sequencing here drew on CD4+ T cells from PBMCs cultured without peptide, taken after COVID-19 vaccination. These receptors were obtained from a human donor who received a COVID-19 vaccine. Each CDR3 is given with its conserved first and last residue.

J: TRBJ2-5; V: TRBV7-2; CDR3: CASSLDRDFKETQYF
J: TRBJ2-2; V: TRBV7-8; CDR3: CASSLAGGIRTGELFF
J: TRBJ2-2; V: TRBV9; CDR3: CASSVDARRYTGELFF
J: TRBJ2-1; V: TRBV9; CDR3: CASTLAGGSYNEQFF
J: TRBJ2-5; V: TRBV7-8; CDR3: CASSTRGAGETQYF
J: TRBJ1-6; V: TRBV6-6; CDR3: CASSSSTGVGASPLHF
J: TRBJ1-4; V: TRBV6-5; CDR3: CASSYVRDEGKLFF
J: TRBJ2-1; V: TRBV3-1/TRBV3-2; CDR3: CASSSSGGSYNEQFF
J: TRBJ1-1; V: TRBV5-1; CDR3: CASSLGSGGANTEAFF
J: TRBJ2-2; V: TRBV6-5; CDR3: CASRTNLNTGELFF
J: TRBJ2-5; V: TRBV7-9; CDR3: CASSRQGLTETQYF
J: TRBJ1-1; V: TRBV18; CDR3: CASSPLTGPLNTEAFF
J: TRBJ1-4; V: TRBV6-2/TRBV6-3; CDR3: CASSDKEKLFF
J: TRBJ1-2; V: TRBV5-4; CDR3: CASSFSKNYGYTF
J: TRBJ2-3; V: TRBV12-5; CDR3: CASGLKGQGKDTQYF
J: TRBJ2-1; V: TRBV29-1; CDR3: CSVDSSSYNEQFF
J: TRBJ1-1; V: TRBV28; CDR3: CASSSPGANTEAFF
J: TRBJ2-5; V: TRBV2; CDR3: CASSVGSFGAQYF
J: TRBJ1-1; V: TRBV24-1; CDR3: CATSDPTQGAEAFF
J: TRBJ1-3; V: TRBV7-9; CDR3: CASSLARSSSGNTIYF
J: TRBJ2-3; V: TRBV27; CDR3: CASSFYSSPITDTQYF
J: TRBJ1-5; V: TRBV4-1; CDR3: CASSQALDQPQHF
J: TRBJ1-1; V: TRBV10-3; CDR3: CAISAGAGNTEAFF
J: TRBJ2-2; V: TRBV19; CDR3: CASSIDGLAVSNTGELFF
J: TRBJ2-1; V: TRBV9; CDR3: CASSAIQQTGWNEQFF